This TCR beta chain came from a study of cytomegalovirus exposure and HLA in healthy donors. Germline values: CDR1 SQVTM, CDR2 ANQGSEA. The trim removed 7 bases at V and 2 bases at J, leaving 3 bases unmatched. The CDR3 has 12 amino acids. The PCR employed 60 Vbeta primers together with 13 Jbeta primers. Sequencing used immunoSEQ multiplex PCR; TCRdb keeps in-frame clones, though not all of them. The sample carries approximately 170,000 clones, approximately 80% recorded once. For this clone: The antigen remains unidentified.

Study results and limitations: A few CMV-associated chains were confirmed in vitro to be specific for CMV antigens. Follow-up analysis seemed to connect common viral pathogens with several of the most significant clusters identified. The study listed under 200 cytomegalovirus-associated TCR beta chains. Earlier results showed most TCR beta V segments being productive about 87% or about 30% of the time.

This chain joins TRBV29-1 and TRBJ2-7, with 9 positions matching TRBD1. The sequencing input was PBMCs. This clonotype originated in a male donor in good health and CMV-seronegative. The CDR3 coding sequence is TGCAGCGCAGGGACAGGGCCCTACGAGCAGTACTTC. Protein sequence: CSAGTGPYEQYF.